What follows are 23 T cell receptor beta chains derived from one specimen sequenced in a study of T-cell reconstitution after alpha-beta-depleted transplantation in children. During its preparation, the TCRbeta library received unique molecular identifiers. TCRdb called the PCR reads again in MiXCR, with one record for every CDR3 protein. The data contain 450,000 to 500,000 distinct CDR3 sequences, approximately 13% of them singletons. The input for sequencing was PBMCs from the stem cell graft donor, taken from the stem cell graft. These receptors were collected from a human donor who donated a stem cell graft to a child with combined immunodeficiency.

The chain couples TRBV20-1 to TRBJ2-2; 11 bases map to TRBD1. V lost 5 bases to trimming and J lost 8 bases; unmatched junction nucleotides: 7. Germline CDR1 reads DFQATT; CDR2 reads SNEGSKA (reference sequence). The CDR3 extends over 14 amino acids. The chain's CDR3 is CSAPGQGARGELFF. CDR3 coding DNA: TGCAGTGCTCCCGGACAGGGGGCTCGGGGGGAGCTGTTTTTT.

The chain links TRBV7-3 to TRBJ2-1, with D tentatively TRBD1 (5 bases). V was cut by 5 bases and J by 0 bases, with 14 bases left in between. Germline V gives CDR1 SGHTA, CDR2 FQGTGA. The CDR3 is made up of 16 amino acids. CDR3 bases: TGTGCCAGCAGCCGAGAGAGACAGAGCTCCTACAATGAGCAGTTCTTC. Protein product: CASSRERQSSYNEQFF. Drawing the rest from reference TRBV7-3 and TRBJ2-1, the complete variable domain is GAGVSQTPSNKVTEKGKYVELRCDPISGHTALYWYRQSLGQGPEFLIYFQGTGAADDSGLPNDRFFAVRPEGSVSTLKIQRTERGDSAVYLCASSRERQSSYNEQFFGPGTRLTVL.

The chain couples TRBV7-6 to TRBJ1-1; D is uncertain. Trimming took 3 bases from V and 4 from J, leaving 15 bases between them. CDR3 size: 15 residues. Germline lookup yields CDR1 SGHVS and CDR2 FNYEAQ. Here the CDR3 reads CASSFLEWRGTEAFF. DNA of the CDR3: TGTGCCAGCAGCTTCCTGGAGTGGCGCGGCACTGAAGCTTTCTTT.

The chain joins TRBV7-8 to TRBJ2-2; 9 bases agree with TRBD2. Germline V gene data show CDR1 as SGHVS and CDR2 as FQNEAQ. After removal of 1 base from V and 5 bases from J, the junction contained 8 bases not matched to a gene. The CDR3 totals 17 residues. CDR3 amino acids: CASSLVAGGPVTGELFF. The CDR3 DNA reads TGTGCCAGCAGCTTAGTTGCGGGGGGGCCGGTAACCGGGGAGCTGTTTTTT. Using reference TRBV7-8 and TRBJ2-2 for the parts outside the CDR3, the full variable domain is GAGVSQSPRYKVAKRGQDVALRCDPISGHVSLFWYQQALGQGPEFLTYFQNEAQLDKSGLPSDRFFAERPEGSVSTLKIQRTQQEDSAVYLCASSLVAGGPVTGELFFGEGSRLTVL.

The V call is TRBV20-1, the J call TRBJ1-1, with 7 bases that match TRBD1. The CDR3 consists of 13 residues. V was pared by 0 bases and J by 4 bases, with 2 bases of the junction left unmatched. CDR1 and CDR2 (germline): DFQATT, SNEGSKA (reference sequence). The CDR3 reads CSARENRGTEAFF. CDR3 DNA: TGCAGTGCTAGAGAAAACAGGGGCACTGAAGCTTTCTTT.

This clonotype was counted between two and nine times. The rearrangement uses TRBV28 and TRBJ2-3; 8 bases line up with TRBD2. Germline values: CDR1 MDHEN, CDR2 SYDVKM. V lost 5 bases to trimming and J lost 2 bases; unmatched junction nucleotides: 12. The CDR3 sequence is 17 residues long. The CDR3, as DNA: TGTGCCAGCAGTCCTTTCGGTGTTAGCGGGGACACAGATACGCAGTATTTT. This translates into CASSPFGVSGDTDTQYF.

This clonotype has at least ten counts. The chain is built from TRBV5-6 and TRBJ2-2; the D is unclear. Germline loops: CDR1 SGHDT, CDR2 YYEEEE. The CDR3 has 12 amino acids. The V and J ends lost 2 bases and 8 bases respectively, with 7 bases between them. CDR3 in amino acids: CASSLTLGELFF. CDR3 DNA sequence: TGTGCCAGCAGCTTAACGTTGGGGGAGCTGTTTTTT.

This chain's CDR3 is CSARDVYEQYF. The CDR3 DNA is TGCAGTGCTAGAGACGTTTACGAGCAGTACTTC. V is TRBV20-1 and J is TRBJ2-7, with D uncertain. The CDR3 spans 11 residues. V dropped 0 bases and J dropped 4 bases, with 4 bases sitting between them. Per the germline V gene, CDR1 is DFQATT and CDR2 is SNEGSKA (reference sequence).

This clonotype occurred a few times. The chain combines TRBV7-3 with TRBJ1-1, with D possibly TRBD1 on 5 matching bases. Germline CDR1 and CDR2: SGHTA and FQGTGA. The CDR3 length is 14 residues. V was cut by 11 bases and J by 1 base, with 17 bases left in between. CDR3: CAPMVGRQNTEAFF. CDR3 DNA: TGTGCCCCCATGGTGGGACGTCAGAACACTGAAGCTTTCTTT.

The chain carries TRBV4-3 and TRBJ1-5; D gene unclear. V was cut by 0 bases and J by 7 bases, with 16 bases left in between. Germline-derived CDR1 and CDR2 are LGHNA and YSLEER. The CDR3 runs to 16 residues. The CDR3, as DNA: TGCGCCAGCAGCCAAGATGCGCTTGAGGTTAGCCAGCCCCAGCATTTT. Amino acids: CASSQDALEVSQPQHF.

In its sample, this clonotype was seen many times. The CDR3 region has the DNA TGTGCCAGCAGCACTGAGGTTAATGAGCAGTTCTTC. It translates to CASSTEVNEQFF. This chain links TRBV28 with TRBJ2-1; D is undetermined. CDR1 and CDR2 (germline): MDHEN, SYDVKM. Trimming removed 6 bases at V and 7 bases at J, with 10 bases between. This CDR3 is 12 amino acids long.

Notes on this clonotype: One end of the junction fails to match germline, which may point to a read error. This chain joins TRBV11-1 and TRBJ2-1; the match to TRBD2 covers 10 bases. Germline CDR1 and CDR2: SGHAT and FQDESV (reference sequence). This CDR3 contains 16 residues. Written as DNA, the CDR3 is TGTGCCAGCAGCTTCCCCGGGACTAGCGTCAACAATGAGAAGTTCTTC. This translates into CASSFPGTSVNNEKFF. Based on the CDR3 plus reference TRBV11-1 and TRBJ2-1, the full variable domain is EAEVAQSPRYKITEKSQAVAFWCDPISGHATLYWYRQILGQGPELLVQFQDESVVDDSQLPKDRFSAERLKGVDSTLKIQPAELGDSAMYLCASSFPGTSVNNEKFFGPGTRLTVL.

The chain has TRBV6-5 and TRBJ1-5, with 9 bases that match TRBD1. The CDR3 consists of 16 residues. Germline assignment: CDR1 MNHEY and CDR2 SVGAGI. Trimming at V came to 2 bases and at J to 6 bases, leaving 8 bases not matched to a gene. CDR3 loop: CASSYPIQGAAQPQHF. CDR3 nucleotides: TGTGCCAGCAGTTACCCTATACAGGGGGCAGCTCAGCCCCAGCATTTT.

This clonotype came up many times. The chain joins TRBV27 to TRBJ1-6, with a weak D call TRBD1 (5 bases). This CDR3 has 15 residues. The germline CDR1 and CDR2 sequences are MNHEY and SMNVEV (reference sequence). Trimming took 5 bases from V and 2 from J, leaving 10 bases between them. Here the CDR3 reads CASSPGLAYNSPLHF. The CDR3 DNA is TGTGCCAGCAGTCCGGGGCTTGCCTATAATTCACCCCTCCACTTT.

This clonotype came up many times. The J gene is TRBJ1-2, the V gene TRBV12-3 or TRBV12-4, with 7 bases matching TRBD1. The CDR3 runs 14 residues. V dropped 5 bases and J dropped 2; count of bases not matched to a gene: 5. This CDR3 reads CASSRLTGNYGYTF. CDR3 sequence (DNA): TGTGCCAGCAGTCGCCTGACAGGGAACTATGGCTACACCTTC.

This clonotype has a handful of counts. This chain uses TRBV5-1 with TRBJ2-5; 9 bases align to TRBD2. CDR1 and CDR2 (germline): SGHRS, YFSETQ. V gave up 7 bases and J gave up 5 bases; unmatched junction bases: 9. This CDR3 is 14 amino acids long. The CDR3 region has the DNA TGCGCCAGCGGGCGCGGGGGGGCCGGTGAGACCCAGTACTTC. Translation: CASGRGGAGETQYF.

This clonotype was seen repeatedly, ten times or more. This chain uses TRBV29-1 with TRBJ2-7; D call uncertain. Germline V gene sequence: CDR1 SQVTM, CDR2 ANQGSEA. The CDR3 has 14 residues. V lost 5 bases and J lost 2, with 16 bases in between. The CDR3 sequence: CSVPAGERTYEQYF. The CDR3 DNA reads TGCAGCGTTCCGGCCGGAGAAAGGACCTACGAGCAGTACTTC.

The CDR3, as DNA: TGTGCCACCAGCGGACGACTAGCCTACAATGAGCAGTTCTTC. Translating gives CATSGRLAYNEQFF. The chain links TRBV15 to TRBJ2-1, with D possibly matching TRBD2 (6 bases). This CDR3 is built from 14 residues. The V end lost 5 bases, the J end lost 2 bases, and 10 bases lay between the germline ends. Germline V gives CDR1 LNHNV, CDR2 YYDKDF (reference sequence).

This chain connects TRBV7-9 to TRBJ2-2, with 7 bases identical to TRBD2. CDR3 length: 13 residues. CDR1 SEHNR and CDR2 FQNEAQ come from the germline V gene (reference sequence). V shed 10 bases and J 4 bases; nucleotides not matched to a gene: 6. CDR3 sequence reads: CATTPGGTGELFF. DNA of the CDR3: TGTGCCACCACCCCGGGGGGCACCGGGGAGCTGTTTTTT.

This clonotype was seen many times. V usage is TRBV7-2 and J usage is TRBJ1-2; D remains unclear. The V gene's germline CDR1 is SGHTA and CDR2 FQGNSA. There are 13 residues in the CDR3. V was cut by 1 base and J by 3 bases, with 6 bases left in between. In DNA, the CDR3 is TGTGCCAGCAGCTTAGGATGGGACTATGGCTACACCTTC. It codes for CASSLGWDYGYTF.

This clonotype has a handful of counts. V gene TRBV7-2 combines with J gene TRBJ1-5, with D perhaps TRBD1 (5 bases). Between the trimmed V and J ends, which lost 1 base and 5 bases, there was a span of 9 bases. Looked up from germline, CDR1 is SGHTA and CDR2 is FQGNSA. This CDR3 has 14 amino acids. Here the CDR3 DNA reads TGTGCCAGCAGCTTAGAACCAGGGTATCAGCCCCAGCATTTT. Its translation is CASSLEPGYQPQHF.

The V call is TRBV12-3 or TRBV12-4, the J call TRBJ2-2; TRBD2 is a possible D gene (6 bases). The CDR3 contains 19 residues. V lost 3 bases, J lost 2 bases, and 22 bases lay in between. CDR3 DNA: TGTGCCAGCAGTTTTAAGGGGACTGATCTCCCTGTAAACACCGGGGAGCTGTTTTTT. Translating it yields CASSFKGTDLPVNTGELFF.

This chain joins TRBV12-3 or TRBV12-4 and TRBJ2-1, with D possibly matching TRBD2 (5 bases). The CDR3 is 13 amino acids. Trimming shortened V by 2 bases and J by 9 bases, and 11 bases separated the two germline ends. CDR3 DNA: TGTGCCAGCAGTTTAATAGCTCGGGGTGAGCAGTTCTTC. Its protein product is CASSLIARGEQFF.